The clone carrying this T cell receptor beta chain was picked up one time. Ages ranged from about 18 to 90 years, with residence in some 25 US areas. Before being deemed recovered, Cohort 3 donors had two negative PCRs, clearance, or symptom resolution. Trimming at V came to 3 bases and at J to 2 bases, leaving 4 bases not matched to a gene. The CDR3 totals 14 residues. The V gene's germline CDR1 is MNHEY and CDR2 SMNVEV (reference sequence). The sample originates from a study of blood T cell repertoires in COVID-19. Study-level information: From the United States, Italy and Spain came samples of acute and convalescent COVID-19. Sources were T cells, B-cell-depleted T cells, or PBMCs; the material itself was cDNA or gDNA.

Libraries were prepared by immunoSEQ multiplex PCR; TCRdb keeps only in-frame clonotypes and omits some of them. The sample lists 230,000 or so clones, 88% occurring once. Input material: PBMCs or T cells enriched from blood (not recorded which). The chain recombines TRBV27 with TRBJ2-7; 7 positions match TRBD1. This TCR derives from a woman in her 30s who had recovered from COVID-19. The DNA for the CDR3 is TGTGCCAGCAGTTTCTCGACAGGGACCTACGAGCAGTACTTC. Translating it yields CASSFSTGTYEQYF.